What follows are 11 T cell receptor beta chains derived from one specimen sequenced in a study of cytomegalovirus exposure and HLA in healthy donors. This PCR relied on a set of 60 Vbeta primers and 13 Jbeta primers. The assay was immunoSEQ multiplex PCR, and TCRdb's table has in-frame clones only and misses some. The sample shows some 78,000 clones, over 70% of them seen only once. Sequenced sample: PBMCs. These receptor sequences come from a woman between 50 and 59 years old in good health and CMV-seropositive.

The V and J genes are TRBV2 and TRBJ2-5, with D possibly TRBD2 on 5 matching bases. Per the germline V gene, CDR1 is SNHLY and CDR2 is FYNNEI. This CDR3 is built from 12 residues. Trimming removed 6 bases from V and 3 bases from J, with 8 bases in between. The CDR3 region has the DNA TGTGCCAGCAGCCCAGCGGAAGAGACCCAGTACTTC. Translated: CASSPAEETQYF.

The V gene is TRBV18, the J gene TRBJ2-7; possible D gene TRBD2, 5 bases. Germline V gene sequence: CDR1 KGHSH, CDR2 LQKENI. This CDR3 spans 17 amino acids. Trimming took off 8 bases at V and 5 bases at J, with 28 bases between the two ends. CDR3 coding DNA: TGTGCCAGCCAGACCATACCCTATTCCGGGGAGATAGACGAGCAGTACTTC. This gives the protein CASQTIPYSGEIDEQYF.

The V gene is TRBV7-8, the J gene TRBJ2-2; D unclear. The CDR3 has 15 residues. The germline CDR1 and CDR2 sequences are SGHVS and FQNEAQ. V was cut by 7 bases and J by 0 bases, with 12 bases left in between. CDR3 in DNA: TGTGCCAGCACCCCGTGGCTTGCGAACACCGGGGAGCTGTTTTTT. As protein: CASTPWLANTGELFF. Based on the CDR3 plus reference TRBV7-8 and TRBJ2-2, the full variable domain is GAGVSQSPRYKVAKRGQDVALRCDPISGHVSLFWYQQALGQGPEFLTYFQNEAQLDKSGLPSDRFFAERPEGSVSTLKIQRTQQEDSAVYLCASTPWLANTGELFFGEGSRLTVL.

The chain has TRBV5-1 and TRBJ2-1; 12 nucleotides align to TRBD2. CDR1 is SGHRS and CDR2 is YFSETQ in the germline V gene. Trimming cost V 5 bases and J 3 bases; bases outside gene matches: 3. The CDR3 is 15 residues long. The CDR3 nucleotides read TGCGCCAGCAGTTTACTAGCGGGGGGCTACAATGAGCAGTTCTTC. It translates to CASSLLAGGYNEQFF. Looking up the rest from reference TRBV5-1 and TRBJ2-1 gives the full variable domain: KAGVTQTPRYLIKTRGQQVTLSCSPISGHRSVSWYQQTPGQGLQFLFEYFSETQRNKGNFPGRFSGRQFSNSRSEMNVSTLELGDSALYLCASSLLAGGYNEQFFGPGTRLTVL.

V usage is TRBV7-9 and J usage is TRBJ1-1; tentatively, D is TRBD1 (6 bases). Trimming pared 5 bases from V and 0 bases from J, leaving 16 bases between. The CDR3 has 16 amino acids. Germline-derived CDR1 and CDR2 are SEHNR and FQNEAQ (reference sequence). CDR3 sequence: CASSPPGALMNTEAFF. CDR3 DNA sequence: TGTGCCAGCAGCCCCCCAGGGGCCCTGATGAACACTGAAGCTTTCTTT.

The chain uses TRBV5-1 and TRBJ1-4; D unresolved. Looked up from germline, CDR1 is SGHRS and CDR2 is YFSETQ. This CDR3 comprises 16 residues. V lost 0 bases, J lost 5 bases, and 14 bases lay in between. CDR3 sequence: CASSLGSSGTNEKLFF. As DNA, the CDR3 is TGCGCCAGCAGCTTGGGGTCTTCAGGTACCAATGAAAAACTGTTTTTT.

This rearrangement joins TRBV27 to TRBJ2-5, with D maybe TRBD2 (5 bases). Germline CDR1 reads MNHEY; CDR2 reads SMNVEV (reference sequence). The CDR3 runs 12 residues. V was clipped by 6 bases and J by 3 bases, with 8 bases between them. In DNA, the CDR3 is TGTGCCAGCAGCCCCGGGGAAGAGACCCAGTACTTC. This encodes CASSPGEETQYF.

The V and J genes are TRBV5-5 and TRBJ1-1; possible D gene TRBD1, 5 bases. In germline, CDR1 is SGHKS, CDR2 YYEKEE (reference sequence). The V and J ends lost 0 bases and 6 bases respectively, with 9 bases between them. The CDR3 covers 13 residues. The CDR3 is CASSLGLGPEAFF. CDR3 DNA: TGTGCCAGCAGCTTGGGGCTGGGGCCTGAAGCTTTCTTT.

This clone was counted once. This chain links TRBV5-1 with TRBJ2-2; no definite D call. Trimming cost V 0 bases and J 2 bases, with 5 bases left between them. The CDR3 is made up of 14 amino acids. Germline CDR1 reads SGHRS; CDR2 reads YFSETQ. CDR3 in DNA: TGCGCCAGCAGCTTGGGGCCCAACACCGGGGAGCTGTTTTTT. Its protein product is CASSLGPNTGELFF.

This clone was seen only once. For the CDR3, the DNA is TGTGCCAGCTGTCAAGGAGTAGAGGAGACCCAGTACTTC. Its translation is CASCQGVEETQYF. This chain joins TRBV2 and TRBJ2-5; D is unclear. There are 13 residues in the CDR3. Trimming stripped 8 bases from V and 5 bases from J, with 15 bases between. Germline V gives CDR1 SNHLY, CDR2 FYNNEI.

This clone was detected only once. The genes are TRBV18 and TRBJ1-4; the match to TRBD1 covers 8 bases. V was clipped by 3 bases and J by 8 bases; unmatched bases: 8. This CDR3 has 15 residues. Germline V CDR1 and CDR2: KGHSH, LQKENI. CDR3 amino acids: CASSPGQGVKEKLFF. The CDR3 bases are TGTGCCAGCTCACCCGGACAGGGAGTAAAAGAAAAACTGTTTTTT.